The sequence of this T cell receptor (beta chain) was determined in a study of cytomegalovirus exposure and HLA in healthy donors. General study points: Relative to equally common others, HLA-associated TCR beta chains showed greater clonal expansion in a later analysis.

On this clone: No antigen is known for it.

The PCR was carried out with 60 Vbeta primers and 13 Jbeta primers. This table comes from immunoSEQ multiplex PCR, and its TCRdb copy is limited to in-frame clones, with some not included. The sample shows 150,000 to 200,000 clones, 65% to 85% of them seen only once. The CDR3 covers 13 residues. CDR1 is SQVTM, CDR2 ANQGSEA, per germline. V dropped 2 bases and J dropped 9; count of bases not matched to a gene: 6. Sequences were obtained from PBMCs. The source of this sequence is a woman aged 25 to 45 in good health and CMV-seropositive. The rearrangement joins TRBV29-1 to TRBJ2-7; 11 bases agree with TRBD2. The CDR3 DNA sequence: TGCAGCGTTGAATTAGCGGGAGGGCCCGGGCAGTACTTC. Translated: CSVELAGGPGQYF.